The rows below give T cell receptor beta chains drawn from one sample of a study of cytomegalovirus exposure and HLA in healthy donors. TCRdb's copy holds only in-frame clones and misses some; the assay was immunoSEQ multiplex PCR. This sample has more than 150,000 clones, with over 80% found just once. Sequencing was performed on PBMCs. The receptors here all came from a middle-aged man in good health and CMV-seronegative. CDR3s leave out the opening cysteine and the closing phenylalanine or tryptophan. Fields, in order: CDR3 length, V gene, J gene, clone size, CDR3 protein. The size entry is marked missing in some rows and otherwise reads once, few, many or a size class.

len: 11
v_gene: TRBV12-5
j_gene: TRBJ1-2
abundance: -
CDR3aa: ASGWTGARSYT

len: 14
v_gene: TRBV4-1
j_gene: TRBJ2-2
abundance: -
CDR3aa: ASSLRTGRMNGELF

len: 12
v_gene: TRBV6-1
j_gene: TRBJ1-5
abundance: -
CDR3aa: ASTLGQVNQPQH

len: 13
v_gene: TRBV7-3
j_gene: TRBJ2-1
abundance: -
CDR3aa: ASSLTLAGPNEQF

len: 11
v_gene: TRBV5-4
j_gene: TRBJ2-3
abundance: -
CDR3aa: VNSRTGTDTQY

len: 12
v_gene: TRBV29-1
j_gene: TRBJ2-1
abundance: -
CDR3aa: SLRSTSRYNEQF

len: 13
v_gene: TRBV27
j_gene: TRBJ1-5
abundance: -
CDR3aa: ASSLSPSPNQPQH

len: 12
v_gene: TRBV15
j_gene: TRBJ2-7
abundance: -
CDR3aa: ATSRDQGAREQY

len: 7
v_gene: TRBV27
j_gene: TRBJ2-7
abundance: -
CDR3aa: ATLLEQY

len: 13
v_gene: TRBV6-5
j_gene: TRBJ2-7
abundance: -
CDR3aa: ASSYAAGGSYEQY

len: 14
v_gene: TRBV28
j_gene: TRBJ2-7
abundance: few
CDR3aa: ASSLEGAGGLTRQY

len: 12
v_gene: TRBV6-1
j_gene: TRBJ2-1
abundance: -
CDR3aa: ATALAGGRNEQF

len: 14
v_gene: TRBV7-9
j_gene: TRBJ1-6
abundance: once
CDR3aa: ASSPQGGSYNSPLH

len: 13
v_gene: TRBV4-1
j_gene: TRBJ1-4
abundance: -
CDR3aa: ASSQERGRNEKLF

len: 13
v_gene: TRBV21-1
j_gene: TRBJ2-4
abundance: once
CDR3aa: ASKPGHLAKNIQY

len: 14
v_gene: TRBV6-1
j_gene: TRBJ2-7
abundance: -
CDR3aa: ASSERSRRGTYEQY

len: 14
v_gene: TRBV5-4
j_gene: TRBJ2-1
abundance: -
CDR3aa: ASSLASGRVYNEQF

len: 12
v_gene: TRBV28
j_gene: TRBJ1-5
abundance: -
CDR3aa: ASRQTGRVWPQH

len: 13
v_gene: TRBV28
j_gene: TRBJ2-1
abundance: -
CDR3aa: ASNVPGQGGNEQF

len: 9
v_gene: TRBV5-6
j_gene: TRBJ2-5
abundance: -
CDR3aa: ASSLAGPQY

len: 13
v_gene: TRBV14
j_gene: TRBJ2-7
abundance: -
CDR3aa: ASSQFRDNLGEQY

len: 11
v_gene: TRBV28
j_gene: TRBJ2-1
abundance: -
CDR3aa: ASGRTRYNEQF

len: 12
v_gene: TRBV4-3
j_gene: TRBJ2-4
abundance: -
CDR3aa: ASSQDRQVNIQY

len: 12
v_gene: TRBV19
j_gene: TRBJ2-3
abundance: -
CDR3aa: ASSTRSGGDTQY

len: 12
v_gene: TRBV12-5
j_gene: TRBJ1-2
abundance: few
CDR3aa: ASGQDRGQYGYT

len: 13
v_gene: TRBV4-2
j_gene: TRBJ1-4
abundance: -
CDR3aa: ASSPRQGGDEKLF

len: 13
v_gene: TRBV6-5
j_gene: TRBJ1-5
abundance: -
CDR3aa: ASSREGAGNQPQH

len: 16
v_gene: TRBV19
j_gene: TRBJ1-1
abundance: -
CDR3aa: ASSMVSYGQGEITEAF

len: 13
v_gene: TRBV30
j_gene: TRBJ2-5
abundance: -
CDR3aa: AWSVATGGIETQY

len: 12
v_gene: TRBV28
j_gene: TRBJ2-5
abundance: -
CDR3aa: ASSSIGGGQTQY

len: 12
v_gene: TRBV5-1
j_gene: TRBJ2-3
abundance: -
CDR3aa: ASSPGVGADTQY